One sample yielded the 27 T cell receptor beta chains listed below, sequenced in a study of T cell responses to AZD1222 COVID-19 vaccine. Only in-frame clones appear in the TCRdb table, and some are missing; sequencing was by immunoSEQ multiplex PCR. The repertoire includes over 120,000 clones, about 82% of them detected once, and around 5% sits in the top ten. Sequencing was performed on peripheral blood, taken 28 days after the second AZD1222 dose. The receptors here all came from an adult who received the AZD1222 COVID-19 vaccine.

This sequence joins TRBV10-2 and TRBJ2-3, with 8 bases lining up with TRBD1. From germline, CDR1 is WSHSY and CDR2 SAAADI. This CDR3 contains 14 residues. With V trimmed by 4 bases and J by 4 bases, 4 bases remained unmatched. CDR3 region: CASSVQGVSDTQYF. The CDR3 bases are TGCGCCAGCAGTGTACAGGGGGTTTCAGATACGCAGTATTTT.

This sequence joins TRBV6-1 and TRBJ2-5; D uncertain. The CDR3 totals 13 residues. The V end lost 3 bases, the J end lost 5 bases, and 10 bases lay between the germline ends. Germline CDR1 reads MNHNS; CDR2 reads SASEGT. CDR3: CASSDLTRETQYF. The CDR3 bases are TGTGCCAGCAGTGACCTTACCAGGGAGACCCAGTACTTC.

The chain carries TRBV5-1 and TRBJ1-3; weak D call: TRBD1 (5 bases). CDR3 length equals 15 residues. Germline V gene sequence: CDR1 SGHRS, CDR2 YFSETQ. Trimming cost V 4 bases and J 4 bases, with 15 bases left between them. The CDR3: CASSDPGGGGNTIYF. As DNA, the CDR3 is TGCGCCAGCAGCGACCCCGGCGGGGGAGGAAACACCATATATTTT.

The rearrangement uses TRBV20-1 and TRBJ2-2; D unclear. Trimming stripped 6 bases from V and 7 bases from J, with 9 bases between. CDR1 and CDR2 (germline): DFQATT, SNEGSKA (reference sequence). The CDR3 is 11 amino acids. CDR3 DNA: TGCAGTGCCCTGGTCGTCGGGGAGCTGTTTTTT. Amino acids: CSALVVGELFF.

A single count supports this clone. The gene calls are TRBV11-3 and TRBJ1-4; unclear D gene. This CDR3 spans 14 amino acids. V lost 1 base and J 6 bases, leaving 9 bases between the germline ends. From germline, CDR1 is SGHNT and CDR2 YENEEA. The CDR3 sequence: CASSLGGGDEKLFF. The CDR3 coding sequence is TGTGCCAGCAGCTTAGGGGGTGGGGATGAAAAACTGTTTTTT.

This chain links TRBV10-1 with TRBJ1-1; D is possibly TRBD1 (6 bases). The V and J ends lost 7 bases and 5 bases respectively, with 17 bases between them. This CDR3 contains 14 residues. CDR1 is WNHNN and CDR2 is SYGVQD in the germline V gene (reference sequence). CDR3 nucleotide sequence: TGCGCCAGCACCAAGGGGGGGGCTGATACTGAAGCTTTCTTT. Translated, it gives CASTKGGADTEAFF.

This clone was detected a few times. The chain employs TRBV2 and TRBJ2-7; D is ambiguous. The CDR3 is made up of 14 amino acids. Germline V gene lookup returns CDR1 SNHLY and CDR2 FYNNEI. Trimming pared 3 bases from V and 0 bases from J, leaving 9 bases between. Here the CDR3 DNA reads TGTGCCAGCAGTGATCAAGGAAACTCCTACGAGCAGTACTTC. This codes for CASSDQGNSYEQYF. Based on the CDR3 plus reference TRBV2 and TRBJ2-7, the full variable domain is EPEVTQTPSHQVTQMGQEVILRCVPISNHLYFYWYRQILGQKVEFLVSFYNNEISEKSEIFDDQFSVERPDGSNFTLKIRSTKLEDSAMYFCASSDQGNSYEQYFGPGTRLTVT.

This chain links TRBV11-2 with TRBJ1-2; 9 nucleotides align to TRBD1. From germline, CDR1 is SGHAT and CDR2 FQNNGV. The CDR3 is made up of 18 amino acids. Losses at the gene ends were 4 bases for V and 5 bases for J; bases not matched to a gene: 17. The CDR3 sequence: CASSSRPLQGAVMYGYTF. For the CDR3, the DNA is TGTGCCAGCAGCTCTCGACCCTTACAGGGGGCCGTTATGTATGGCTACACCTTC.

This clone was seen once. The genes are TRBV1 and TRBJ1-6; the listed D gene, TRBD1, was not tested against the DNA. TRBV1 is a pseudogene segment. The CDR3 contains 15 residues. In DNA form, the CDR3 reads TGCACCAGCAAGTCAGGGGGCGTGGATAATTCACCCCTCCACTTT. This gives the protein CTSKSGGVDNSPLHF.

V usage is TRBV16 and J usage is TRBJ1-1; tentatively, D is TRBD1 (5 bases). The CDR3 is 13 residues long. The germline V gene encodes CDR1 KGHSY and CDR2 FQNENV. Trimming stripped 1 base from V and 5 bases from J, with 8 bases between. CDR3 region: CASSQYEGTEAFF. The DNA of the CDR3 is TGTGCCAGCAGCCAATACGAGGGGACTGAAGCTTTCTTT.

The genes are TRBV9 and TRBJ2-7; 14 bases are shared with TRBD2. Germline CDR1 and CDR2: SGDLS and YYNGEE. The junction had 7 bases not matched to a gene; V was cut back by 4 bases and J by 7 bases. This CDR3 comprises 15 residues. The CDR3 DNA sequence: TGTGCCAGCAGCCCGGGACTAGCGGGGGCGGGGGAGCAGTACTTC. Protein sequence: CASSPGLAGAGEQYF. The whole variable domain, remainder taken from reference TRBV9 and TRBJ2-7, is DSGVTQTPKHLITATGQRVTLRCSPRSGDLSVYWYQQSLDQGLQFLIQYYNGEERAKGNILERFSAQQFPDLHSELNLSSLELGDSALYFCASSPGLAGAGEQYFGPGTRLTVT.

The chain carries TRBV28 and TRBJ1-3; the D is unclear. This CDR3 has 11 residues. With 4 bases removed from V and 6 bases from J, the gap between germline ends came to 4 bases. Germline CDR1 is MDHEN and CDR2 is SYDVKM. The CDR3 coding sequence is TGTGCCAGCAGTTCCTCAAACACCATATATTTT. It is translated as CASSSSNTIYF.

This clone was recorded only once. V and J are TRBV7-9 and TRBJ1-1; D remains ambiguous. Trimming took off 5 bases at V and 2 bases at J, with 12 bases between the two ends. CDR3 length: 14 amino acids. CDR1 and CDR2 from the germline V gene are SEHNR and FQNEAQ (reference sequence). CDR3 region: CASSPGILNTEAFF. CDR3 nucleotides: TGTGCCAGCAGCCCCGGGATTCTTAACACTGAAGCTTTCTTT.

This sequence joins TRBV4-2 and TRBJ2-7; D is unclear. The V end was cut by 0 bases, the J end by 3 bases, with 3 bases between. The CDR3 spans 12 residues. The germline V gene encodes CDR1 LGHNA and CDR2 YNFKEQ. CDR3 protein: CASSQDNYEQYF. In DNA, the CDR3 is TGTGCCAGCAGCCAAGATAACTACGAGCAGTACTTC.

V and J are TRBV30 and TRBJ1-1, with a weak D call TRBD1 (6 bases). Per the germline V gene, CDR1 is GTSNPN and CDR2 is SVGIG (reference sequence). This CDR3 has 14 residues. Deletions cut 3 bases from V and 10 bases from J, with 21 bases between. Here the CDR3 reads CAWRPRGAREGAFF. Written as DNA, the CDR3 is TGTGCCTGGAGACCACGGGGGGCGCGGGAAGGAGCTTTCTTT.

The chain carries TRBV3-1 (or the pseudogene TRBV3-2) and TRBJ1-2, with 8 bases lining up with TRBD1. This CDR3 region has 15 residues. With V trimmed by 6 bases and J by 5 bases, 11 bases remained unmatched. The V gene's germline CDR1 is LGHDT and CDR2 YNNKEL (reference sequence). The CDR3 loop reads CASRTGTGIPYGYTF. CDR3 bases: TGTGCCAGCAGAACCGGGACAGGTATCCCTTATGGCTACACCTTC.

Remarks on this clone: Germline is not matched at one junction end, which may reflect a read error. The chain recombines TRBV10-2 with TRBJ2-5; no firm D call. This CDR3 is 12 amino acids long. Looked up from germline, CDR1 is WSHSY and CDR2 is SAAADI. CDR3: CASSGNQEAQYF. The CDR3 DNA reads TGCGCCAGCAGTGGGAACCAAGAGGCCCAGTACTTC.

V is TRBV27 and J is TRBJ1-5; maybe TRBD1 (5 bases). The germline V gene has CDR1 MNHEY and CDR2 SMNVEV (reference sequence). Trimming took off 2 bases at V and 2 bases at J, with 10 bases between the two ends. There are 15 residues in the CDR3. The CDR3 reads CASSLIGGGNQPQHF. As DNA, the CDR3 is TGTGCCAGCAGTTTAATTGGAGGGGGCAATCAGCCCCAGCATTTT.

This clone has a single count. V gene TRBV5-6 combines with J gene TRBJ1-5; D not certain. The V gene's germline CDR1 is SGHDT and CDR2 YYEEEE. This CDR3 has 15 residues. The V end lost 3 bases, the J end lost 2 bases, and 12 bases lay between the germline ends. The CDR3: CASSSSRVGNQPQHF. The CDR3 DNA is TGTGCCAGCAGCTCTTCCCGGGTAGGCAATCAGCCCCAGCATTTT.

V and J are TRBV10-3 and TRBJ2-7; D not resolved. The CDR3 has 13 residues. V was clipped by 6 bases and J by 7 bases, with 16 bases between them. The germline CDR1 and CDR2 sequences are ENHRY and SYGVKD. The CDR3, as DNA: TGTGCCATCAGCGCCCCTTCCATGGGGGAGCAGTACTTC. Protein sequence: CAISAPSMGEQYF.

CDR3 in DNA: TGTGCCAGCAGTCTCGCCGAGCGGGATACGCAGTATTTT. This translates into CASSLAERDTQYF. The chain is built from TRBV12-3 or TRBV12-4 and TRBJ2-3, with D perhaps TRBD2 (5 bases). Trimming took off 5 bases at V and 6 bases at J, with 12 bases between the two ends. CDR3 size: 13 residues.

This rearrangement joins TRBV27 to TRBJ1-2; 9 nucleotides align to TRBD1. The CDR3 sequence is 17 residues long. Germline loops: CDR1 MNHEY, CDR2 SMNVEV (reference sequence). V trimming: 2 bases; J trimming: 2 bases; junction bases outside the gene matches: 9. CDR3 nucleotide sequence: TGTGCCAGCAGTTTAAGAGGGACAGGGATGGTAAACTATGGCTACACCTTC. It specifies CASSLRGTGMVNYGYTF.

V and J are TRBV4-2 and TRBJ2-2, with TRBD2 matching over 9 bases. CDR1 and CDR2 from the germline V gene are LGHNA and YNFKEQ. This CDR3 region has 18 residues. The V gene end was trimmed by 2 bases and the J gene end by 7 bases; junction bases not matched to a gene: 14. CDR3 nucleotide sequence: TGTGCCAGCAGCCAATTCCCGGGACTCGCGGGGGGGGACGGGGAGCTGTTTTTT. The encoded protein is CASSQFPGLAGGDGELFF.

This clone was found once. The gene calls are TRBV18 and TRBJ2-7; 9 bases line up with TRBD2. J lost 4 bases, V lost 0 bases, and 4 bases had no gene match. Looked up from germline, CDR1 is KGHSH and CDR2 is LQKENI. This CDR3 spans 15 amino acids. The DNA of the CDR3 is TGTGCCAGCTCACCACCGAGCGCGGGAGGGTACGAGCAGTACTTC. This translates into CASSPPSAGGYEQYF.

This chain uses TRBV2 with TRBJ2-5; D may be TRBD2 (5 bases). Trimming removed 5 bases from V and 0 bases from J, with 7 bases in between. Germline V gene lookup returns CDR1 SNHLY and CDR2 FYNNEI. This CDR3 has 13 residues. CDR3 in amino acids: CASSTRDQETQYF. The CDR3 region has the DNA TGTGCCAGCAGTACGCGGGACCAAGAGACCCAGTACTTC.

V gene TRBV5-1 combines with J gene TRBJ1-2, with TRBD1 matching 8 bases. From germline, CDR1 is SGHRS and CDR2 YFSETQ. The length of the CDR3 is 14 residues. After removal of 0 bases from V and 7 bases from J, the junction contained 5 bases not matched to a gene. CDR3 residues: CASSLAPGGSGYTF. The CDR3 coding sequence is TGCGCCAGCAGCTTGGCCCCAGGGGGCAGTGGCTACACCTTC.

V usage is TRBV7-9 and J usage is TRBJ2-3; the D gene could be TRBD1 or TRBD2 (5 bases each). V lost 1 base and J lost 6, with 11 bases in between. The CDR3 runs to 14 residues. Germline V lookup: CDR1 SEHNR, CDR2 FQNEAQ (reference sequence). The CDR3 nucleotides are TGTGCCAGCAGCTTAGTAGGGGACGGGGATACGCAGTATTTT. Translated, it gives CASSLVGDGDTQYF. The full variable domain, its missing parts supplied by reference TRBV7-9 and TRBJ2-3, is DTGVSQNPRHKITKRGQNVTFRCDPISEHNRLYWYRQTLGQGPEFLTYFQNEAQLEKSRLLSDRFSAERPKGSFSTLEIQRTEQGDSAMYLCASSLVGDGDTQYFGPGTRLTVL.